This T cell receptor (beta chain) was obtained from a study of cytomegalovirus exposure and HLA in healthy donors. TCRdb keeps only in-frame clones here, not all; method: immunoSEQ multiplex PCR. The sample carries about 150,000 clones, 75% to 90% recorded once. A single count supports this clone. CDR3 length: 15 amino acids. CDR1 and CDR2 from the germline V gene are SGHRS and YFSETQ. V trimming: 0 bases; J trimming: 2 bases; junction bases outside the gene matches: 4. The sample taken for sequencing was PBMCs. This clonotype originated in a woman in her 30s in good health and CMV-seropositive. The chain couples TRBV5-1 to TRBJ2-7, with 8 bases identical to TRBD1. The CDR3 nucleotides are TGCGCCAGCAGCTTGGTCTCACAGGGGGCCTACGAGCAGTACTTC. Its translation: CASSLVSQGAYEQYF. Full variable domain (rest looked up from reference TRBV5-1 and TRBJ2-7): KAGVTQTPRYLIKTRGQQVTLSCSPISGHRSVSWYQQTPGQGLQFLFEYFSETQRNKGNFPGRFSGRQFSNSRSEMNVSTLELGDSALYLCASSLVSQGAYEQYFGPGTRLTVT.